The entry below gives a single T cell receptor beta chain sequence along with its context. The antigen it binds to is not known. There are no base qualities to consult, and no much larger clone falls within one base. The data originate from a study of blood T cell repertoires in COVID-19 (dated by TCRdb to the early 2020s). Regarding the study in general: Collaborator samples came from the United States, Italy and Spain and covered acute and convalescent phases of COVID-19. The prospective study material was composed of cDNA or gDNA derived from T cells, B-cell-depleted T cells, or PBMCs. Subjects who had been exposed to COVID-19, were actively infected with it, or had recovered from it provided the deeply sampled blood TCRbeta repertoires that made up the dataset. The repertoires were released in a freely available public database meant as a resource for research on the immune response to SARS-CoV-2. Samples were obtained from the ongoing ImmuneRACE study (first 160 participants) and from about 1,300 subjects provided by 6 global collaborators. A de-identified subject ID, COVID-19 status, age in years and sex were almost always included in the sample metadata. Where available, HLA class I and class II types were taken from metadata supplied by the sample provider and were not determined by assay-based typing.

TCRbeta CDR3 regions were amplified from genomic DNA by means of the immunoSEQ Assay, a bias-controlled multiplex PCR. The authors processed their data as follows. The number of nucleated cells in each sample was estimated from the amplification of reference gene primers within the assay. To quantify the absolute abundance of each unique TCRbeta CDR3 rearrangement, sequence reads were collapsed and filtered. For each sample, productive Simpson clonality was calculated as the square root of Simpson's diversity index over productive rearrangements. TCRdb mirrors the immuneACCESS table, restricted to in-frame sequences. Some clones are absent from its copies; in checked studies, under half trace to an unresolved V gene, and the reason for the others is unknown. The V and J calls and clone size come from that table; D and trimming were worked out from the DNA. The sample contains approximately 260,000 clones, roughly 82% of them found a single time. The top ten hold nearly 5% of the sample.

Points the paper makes about the study in general: The amount of clinical and demographic metadata varied by source and participant and was provided uncurated.

Trimming takes 8 bases off V and 0 bases off J; junction bases not matched to a gene: 10. There are 17 amino acids in the CDR3, from cysteine to phenylalanine inclusive. The CDR3 DNA has 51 bases and is translated from base 1. From the germline V gene (reference sequence), CDR1 is LGHDT and CDR2 is YNNKEL. The collaborating institutions used their own protocols to collect whole blood in K2EDTA tubes. Collaborator samples were shipped for TCRbeta analysis as frozen whole blood, isolated PBMCs, or DNA extracted from either sample type. The clonotype was recovered from a woman older than 75 with active or convalescent COVID-19. The chain is made from TRBV3-1 (or the pseudogene TRBV3-2) and TRBJ2-2, with 9 middle bases fitting TRBD2. The sequenced sample consisted of peripheral blood. The encoded CDR3 is CASQVPSGDPNTGELFF. At the DNA level, the sequence is TGTGCCAGCCAGGTACCTAGCGGGGACCCGAACACCGGGGAGCTGTTTTTT.